The 23 T cell receptor gamma chains in this list originate from one sample, sequenced in a study of gamma-delta T cells after stem cell transplantation. TCRdb fed the RT-PCR reads into CATT to redo clone calling. The top ten clones hold approximately 35% of a sample with several hundred gamma-chain clones, 25% to 35% of them seen once. Sequencing was done on a sample of gamma-delta T cells. These receptors originate from a human donor. It is not recorded whose cells these are; they may come from a transplant donor.

This clone is deemed large. V usage is TRGV9 and J usage is TRGJP. Here the J gene came from matching the DNA to germline, since TCRdb omits it. The CDR3 runs 17 residues. V was pared by 2 bases and J by 4 bases, with 5 bases of the junction left unmatched. CDR1 is GITISATS and CDR2 is ISYDGTV in the germline V gene (reference sequence). Here the CDR3 DNA reads TGTGCCTTGTGGGAGGCGAACCAAGAGTTGGGCAAAAAAATCAAGGTATTT. As protein: CALWEANQELGKKIKVF.

The rearrangement joins TRGV8 to TRGJ1 or TRGJ2. TCRdb does not report a J gene; here it was assigned by matching the DNA to germline references. This CDR3 contains 11 residues. The trim removed 4 bases at V and 7 bases at J, leaving 4 bases unmatched. The germline V gene encodes CDR1 VENAVY and CDR2 YDSYNSRV. The CDR3 DNA follows: TGTGCCACCTGGGAGTTGTATAAGAAACTCTTT. It codes for CATWELYKKLF.

To note about this clone: This may be a read error, as it is one base from a much larger clone. Other DNA sequences from this sample encode an identical CDR3 as well. The V and J genes are TRGV9 and TRGJP. Since TCRdb gives no J gene, matching the DNA to germline was used here to assign it. The CDR3 has 17 amino acids. Germline values: CDR1 GITISATS, CDR2 ISYDGTV (reference sequence). The CDR3 DNA reads TGTGCCTTGTGGGAGGTGCACGGAGAGTTGGGCAAGAAAATCAAGGTATTT. Its translation: CALWEVHGELGKKIKVF.

Note on this clone: Other DNA sequences in this specimen translate into the identical CDR3. This chain connects TRGV9 to TRGJP. TCRdb supplies no J gene; here it was assigned by aligning the nucleotide sequence to germline. V lost 0 bases and J lost 4; bases outside the gene matches: 9. The CDR3 spans 19 residues. Germline V gene lookup returns CDR1 GITISATS and CDR2 ISYDGTV (reference sequence). CDR3 sequence reads: CALWEVLGRQELGKKIKVF. The CDR3 nucleotides read TGTGCCTTGTGGGAGGTGCTGGGAAGACAAGAGTTGGGCAAAAAAATCAAGGTATTT.

The rearrangement joins TRGV3 to TRGJ1 or TRGJ2. TCRdb is silent on the J gene; assignment here came from matching the DNA to germline. Germline V lookup: CDR1 VTNTFY, CDR2 YDVSTARD (reference sequence). The CDR3 runs 14 residues. J lost 0 bases, V lost 3 bases, and 5 bases had no gene match. The CDR3 reads CATWDDQNYYKKLF. DNA for the CDR3: TGTGCCACCTGGGACGACCAGAATTATTATAAGAAACTCTTT.

On this clone itself: This sequence may be a read error, since a much larger clone differs from it by one base. The chain links TRGV4 to TRGJ1 or TRGJ2. In the absence of a J gene in TCRdb, the DNA was matched to germline to assign it here. Germline lookup yields CDR1 EGSTGY and CDR2 YDSYTSSV. Trimming removed 5 bases from V and 3 bases from J; junction bases left unmatched: 4. The CDR3 sequence is 12 residues long. The CDR3 reads CATWGGYYKKLF. CDR3 DNA sequence: TGTGCCACCTGGGGCGGTTATTATAAGAAACTCTTT.

The chain uses TRGV9 and TRGJP. Germline matching of the DNA provided the J gene here, since TCRdb leaves it blank. Germline V CDR1 and CDR2: GITISATS, ISYDGTV (reference sequence). The CDR3 spans 17 residues. V lost 0 bases, J lost 4 bases, and 3 bases stayed unmatched. CDR3 coding DNA: TGTGCCTTGTGGGAGGTGCACCAAGAGTTGGGCAAAAAAATCAAGGTATTT. Amino acids: CALWEVHQELGKKIKVF.

As for this clone: A much larger clone differs by one base, so this may be a read error. This CDR3 is also generated by other DNA sequences in the sample. The chain links TRGV9 to TRGJP. The J gene, left out of TCRdb, was set here by checking the DNA against germline. The V gene end was trimmed by 0 bases and the J gene end by 9 bases; junction bases not matched to a gene: 8. CDR3 size: 17 residues. Looked up from germline, CDR1 is GITISATS and CDR2 is ISYDGTV (reference sequence). Written as DNA, the CDR3 is TGTGCCTTGTGGGAGGTGCAGGGTGGGTTGGGCAAAAAAATCAAGGTATTT. This sequence encodes CALWEVQGGLGKKIKVF.

This clone was seen a handful of times. The chain links TRGV9 to TRGJ1 or TRGJ2. TCRdb lists no J gene, so it was determined here by aligning the DNA to germline. The CDR3 has 12 amino acids. Unmatched junction bases numbered 6, after V lost 0 bases and J lost 10 bases. Germline CDR1 and CDR2: GITISATS and ISYDGTV (reference sequence). The CDR3 region has the DNA TGTGCCTTGTGGGAGGTGCCTATGAAGAAACTCTTT. Translating it yields CALWEVPMKKLF.

A V gene of TRGV2 was called, but no J gene was assigned. The CDR3 extends over 12 amino acids. Germline V CDR1 and CDR2: EGSNGY, YDSYNSKV. In DNA form, the CDR3 reads TGTGCCACCTGGGACGGAAGAGTTAAGCAACTCTTT. Its translation: CATWDGRVKQLF.

The chain uses TRGV9 and TRGJP. Germline matching of the DNA provided the J gene here, since TCRdb leaves it blank. V was pared by 1 base and J by 6 bases, with 6 bases of the junction left unmatched. Germline lookup yields CDR1 GITISATS and CDR2 ISYDGTV (reference sequence). This CDR3 has 17 residues. The CDR3 DNA is TGTGCCTTGTGGGAGGTAACCTCAGAGTTGGGCAAAAAAATCAAGGTATTT. It yields the protein CALWEVTSELGKKIKVF.

This clone has more than one count but fewer than ten. DNA for the CDR3: TGTGCCTTGTGGGAGACCCTTAGGCAAGAGTTGGGCAAAAAAATCAAGGTATTT. Translating gives CALWETLRQELGKKIKVF. The chain recombines TRGV9 with TRGJP. The J gene, not given by TCRdb, was assigned here from a germline match of the nucleotide sequence. The germline CDR1 and CDR2 sequences are GITISATS and ISYDGTV (reference sequence). V was clipped by 3 bases and J by 2 bases; unmatched bases: 7. This CDR3 region has 18 residues.

The chain joins TRGV9 to TRGJP. Here the J gene was assigned by germline matching of the DNA, as TCRdb has none. After removal of 0 bases from V and 6 bases from J, the junction contained 8 bases not matched to a gene. In germline, CDR1 is GITISATS, CDR2 ISYDGTV (reference sequence). CDR3 length: 18 residues. CDR3 residues: CALWEVHLLELGKKIKVF. The CDR3 DNA reads TGTGCCTTGTGGGAGGTGCATCTTTTAGAGTTGGGCAAAAAAATCAAGGTATTT.

In the case of this clone: The identical CDR3 is also encoded by other nucleotide sequences in the sample. The V gene is TRGV9, the J gene TRGJP. The J gene, not given by TCRdb, was assigned here from a germline match of the nucleotide sequence. With 4 bases clipped from V and 4 bases from J, the junction kept 4 bases outside the gene matches. The CDR3 sequence is 16 residues long. CDR1 is GITISATS, CDR2 ISYDGTV, per germline (reference sequence). The CDR3 is CALWELQELGKKIKVF. The CDR3 region has the DNA TGTGCCTTGTGGGAACTTCAAGAGTTGGGCAAAAAAATCAAGGTATTT.

This clone is labeled large. The chain links TRGV9 to TRGJP. The J gene comes from matching the DNA to germline here; TCRdb lacks it. The CDR3 is 17 residues long. CDR1 and CDR2 from the germline V gene are GITISATS and ISYDGTV (reference sequence). Unmatched junction bases numbered 7, after V lost 3 bases and J lost 5 bases. The CDR3 spells CALWETSKELGKKIKVF. Written as DNA, the CDR3 is TGTGCCTTGTGGGAGACCTCTAAAGAGTTGGGCAAAAAAATCAAGGTATTT.

This clone showed up just a few times. In the same sample, other DNA sequences code for this CDR3. This chain connects TRGV9 to TRGJP. TCRdb records no J gene; here it was assigned by comparing the DNA to germline. The CDR3 spans 16 residues. Losses at the gene ends were 0 bases for V and 7 bases for J; bases not matched to a gene: 3. Germline CDR1 is GITISATS and CDR2 is ISYDGTV (reference sequence). The DNA of the CDR3 is TGTGCCTTGTGGGAGGTGCCTGAGTTGGGCAAAAAAATCAAGGTATTT. Translated, it gives CALWEVPELGKKIKVF.

This clone was observed a few times. The genes are TRGV9 and TRGJP. TCRdb supplies no J gene; here it was assigned by aligning the nucleotide sequence to germline. Germline V CDR1 and CDR2: GITISATS, ISYDGTV (reference sequence). This CDR3 has 16 residues. The V segment lost 2 bases and the J segment 9 bases; nucleotides outside the gene matches: 7. DNA of the CDR3: TGTGCCTTGTGGGAGGCCCCCAGGTTGGGCAAAAAAATCAAGGTATTT. Translating gives CALWEAPRLGKKIKVF.

The chain links TRGV9 to TRGJP. TCRdb is silent on the J gene; assignment here came from matching the DNA to germline. Germline-derived CDR1 and CDR2 are GITISATS and ISYDGTV (reference sequence). The CDR3 loop spans 17 amino acids. The junction had 2 bases not matched to a gene; V was cut back by 0 bases and J by 3 bases. The CDR3 bases are TGTGCCTTGTGGGAGGTGGAGCAAGAGTTGGGCAAAAAAATCAAGGTATTT. Protein product: CALWEVEQELGKKIKVF.

A note on this clone: This clone may be a read error of a much larger clone one base away. Other DNA sequences from this sample encode an identical CDR3 as well. J is TRGJ1 or TRGJ2 and V is TRGV3. No J segment appears in TCRdb, so it was assigned here by matching the sequence to germline. CDR1 VTNTFY and CDR2 YDVSTARD come from the germline V gene (reference sequence). The CDR3 consists of 11 residues. The CDR3 sequence: CATWDRPTKLF. The DNA for the CDR3 is TGCGCCACCTGGGACAGGCCTACGAAACTCTTT.

This clone was counted only a few times. The chain joins TRGV9 to TRGJ1 or TRGJ2. The J gene, absent from TCRdb, was called here by matching the DNA to germline. The trim removed 2 bases at V and 5 bases at J, leaving 9 bases unmatched. CDR3 size: 14 residues. Germline assignment: CDR1 GITISATS and CDR2 ISYDGTV (reference sequence). The CDR3 is CALWEARGHYKKLF. The DNA for the CDR3 is TGTGCCTTGTGGGAGGCCCGTGGGCATTATAAGAAACTCTTT.

This chain joins TRGV9 and TRGJP. Since TCRdb gives no J gene, matching the DNA to germline was used here to assign it. CDR1 is GITISATS and CDR2 is ISYDGTV in the germline V gene (reference sequence). The CDR3 is made up of 15 amino acids. J lost 7 bases, V lost 6 bases, and 6 bases had no gene match. The CDR3 DNA reads as TGTGCCTTGTGGCGAGGGGAGTTGGGCAAAAAAATCAAGGTATTT. Translated: CALWRGELGKKIKVF.

The chain recombines TRGV9 with TRGJP. As TCRdb names no J gene, one was assigned here on the basis of a DNA match to germline. The V segment lost 5 bases and the J segment 9 bases; nucleotides outside the gene matches: 1. CDR1 is GITISATS, CDR2 ISYDGTV, per germline (reference sequence). This CDR3 is 13 amino acids long. This CDR3 is CALWGLGKKIKVF. CDR3 coding DNA: TGTGCCTTGTGGGGGTTGGGCAAAAAAATCAAGGTATTT.

This clone occurred a few times. The chain joins TRGV9 to TRGJP. No J segment appears in TCRdb, so it was assigned here by matching the sequence to germline. CDR1 is GITISATS, CDR2 ISYDGTV, per germline (reference sequence). The V gene end was trimmed by 0 bases and the J gene end by 9 bases; junction bases not matched to a gene: 8. The CDR3 spans 17 residues. CDR3 sequence (DNA): TGTGCCTTGTGGGAGGTGCATGATGTGTTGGGCAAAAAAATCAAGGTATTT. Protein: CALWEVHDVLGKKIKVF.